These 17 T cell receptor beta chains share one sample of origin, sequenced in a study of blood T cells in healthy people across ages. It was with a sample-barcoded 5' primer and a J-beta primer mix that a second PCR of roughly 7 to 12 cycles was run. TCRdb reprocessed the 5' RACE reads with MiXCR, giving one entry per CDR3 protein. The sample records about 930,000 distinct CDR3 sequences, 25% to 30% being singletons. In addition, the sample was reused for a study of T cells of mothers and their children.

Sequencing was performed on blood. These receptors originate from a woman aged 40-49 years in good health.

This clonotype was observed a few times. V gene TRBV5-1 combines with J gene TRBJ2-5; D uncertain. From germline, CDR1 is SGHRS and CDR2 YFSETQ. CDR3 size: 13 residues. V was pared by 4 bases and J by 4 bases, with 11 bases between. CDR3: CASSPPVGETQYF. CDR3 bases: TGCGCCAGCAGCCCCCCCGTGGGAGAGACCCAGTACTTC.

This clonotype was observed a few times. This may come from a read error, since a much larger clone is one base off. This chain connects TRBV5-5 to TRBJ1-1; 9 nucleotides line up with TRBD1. The CDR3 runs 14 residues. Germline CDR1 reads SGHKS; CDR2 reads YYEKEE (reference sequence). CDR3 sequence (DNA): TGTACCAGCAGTACTTTGACAGGGGGCACTGAAGCTTTCTTT. This translates into CTSSTLTGGTEAFF.

This clonotype has only a few counts. This sequence joins TRBV10-3 and TRBJ2-3; D remains ambiguous. Germline V gives CDR1 ENHRY, CDR2 SYGVKD. The CDR3 contains 11 residues. Deletions cut 7 bases from V and 2 bases from J, with 4 bases between. CDR3 sequence (DNA): TGTGCCATCAAGTCCACAGATACGCAGTATTTT. It yields the protein CAIKSTDTQYF.

The V and J genes are TRBV18 and TRBJ1-1, with D tentatively TRBD1 (6 bases). The ends were cut back, 0 bases at V and 4 bases at J, with 12 bases in the middle. Germline V lookup: CDR1 KGHSH, CDR2 LQKENI. The CDR3 runs 15 residues. The CDR3 protein is CASSPPLGASTEAFF. In DNA form, the CDR3 reads TGTGCCAGCTCACCACCGTTGGGGGCCTCCACTGAAGCTTTCTTT.

V and J are TRBV19 and TRBJ1-2; the match to TRBD1 covers 8 bases. V was clipped by 7 bases and J by 9 bases; unmatched bases: 16. The CDR3 totals 15 residues. In germline, CDR1 is LNHDA, CDR2 SQIVND (reference sequence). The CDR3 loop is CASTLSIRDRWSYTF. For the CDR3, the DNA is TGTGCCAGTACCCTATCGATTCGGGACAGGTGGAGCTACACCTTC.

This clonotype was seen more than once but under ten times. The rearrangement uses TRBV3-1 and TRBJ1-1; D not resolved. CDR3 length equals 15 residues. The germline V gene has CDR1 LGHDT and CDR2 YNNKEL (reference sequence). Trimming cost V 5 bases and J 0 bases, with 13 bases left between them. As DNA, the CDR3 is TGTGCCAGCAGCGAGGGAGGCAGATTGAACACTGAAGCTTTCTTT. Amino acids: CASSEGGRLNTEAFF.

This clonotype was observed a handful of times. The V and J genes are TRBV6-5 and TRBJ2-5; D possibly uses TRBD1 or TRBD2 (6 bases each). Germline CDR1 MNHEY, CDR2 SVGAGI. This CDR3 is built from 14 residues. Trimming cost V 6 bases and J 5 bases, with 16 bases left between them. Here the CDR3 reads CASSSLGAGETQYF. CDR3 bases: TGTGCCAGCAGCTCGCTGGGGGCGGGGGAGACCCAGTACTTC.

A few counts support this clonotype. The genes are TRBV6-5 and TRBJ2-5, with TRBD2 matching 13 bases. This CDR3 has 16 amino acids. Germline V gene sequence: CDR1 MNHEY, CDR2 SVGAGI. V was clipped by 4 bases and J by 4 bases; unmatched bases: 6. The CDR3 region is CASSSTSGGVRETQYF. For the CDR3, the DNA is TGTGCCAGCAGTTCTACTAGCGGGGGGGTTCGAGAGACCCAGTACTTC.

This clonotype was seen many times. The rearrangement links TRBV20-1 to TRBJ2-7, with D tentatively TRBD2 (5 bases). The germline V and J ends were trimmed by 5 bases and 9 bases, with 20 bases remaining between them. CDR1 is DFQATT, CDR2 SNEGSKA, per germline (reference sequence). This CDR3 has 13 amino acids. CDR3 nucleotides: TGCAGTGCTCCCCTGAGCGTACTAGGCGGGCAGTACTTC. The encoded protein is CSAPLSVLGGQYF.

As for this clonotype: The germline gene is not matched at one end of the junction; a read error may be the cause. The CDR3 sequence is CVSSKNKGALGYGYTF. The CDR3 bases are TGTGTCAGCAGTAAGAATAAGGGGGCGCTTGGGTATGGCTACACCTTC. The chain carries TRBV27 and TRBJ1-2; 7 bases match TRBD1. Germline assignment: CDR1 MNHEY and CDR2 SMNVEV (reference sequence). The length of the CDR3 is 16 residues.

The DNA of the CDR3 is TGTGCCACCTCGGACAGGGTCTATGGCTACACCTTC. This gives the protein CATSDRVYGYTF. J is TRBJ1-2 and V is TRBV12-3 or TRBV12-4; 8 nucleotides line up with TRBD1. After removal of 10 bases from V and 4 bases from J, the junction contained 5 bases not matched to a gene. The CDR3 runs to 12 residues.

The gene calls are TRBV18 and TRBJ2-1, with D perhaps TRBD1 (5 bases). CDR1 and CDR2 (germline): KGHSH, LQKENI. Trimming took 6 bases from V and 1 from J, leaving 13 bases between them. The CDR3 spans 15 residues. The CDR3 loop is CASSTQKGSYNEQFF. The CDR3 coding sequence is TGTGCCAGCTCTACCCAAAAGGGGTCCTACAATGAGCAGTTCTTC.

This clonotype was observed a few times. The gene calls are TRBV4-1 and TRBJ2-5; maybe TRBD1 (6 bases). The DNA end is more similar to TRBJ2-7, so the J call may be wrong. This CDR3 comprises 16 residues. Germline values: CDR1 MGHRA, CDR2 YSYEKL. CDR3 sequence reads: CASSPLGQLTWDEQYF. In nucleotides, the CDR3 is TGCGCCAGCAGCCCCCTAGGACAGCTAACATGGGACGAGCAGTACTTC.

Remarks on this clonotype: A much larger clone lies a single base off, so this may be a read error. The chain uses TRBV9 and TRBJ1-1, with D perhaps matching TRBD1 (5 bases). Trimming left V 3 bases short and J 5 bases short, with 14 bases between. From germline, CDR1 is SGDLS and CDR2 YYNGEE. CDR3 size: 14 residues. The CDR3 spells CASSGWGGGTEAFF. CDR3 coding DNA: TGTGCCAGCAGCGGATGGGGGGGAGGGACTGAAGCTTTCTTT.

The sample holds a few counts of this clonotype. The J gene is TRBJ1-1, the V gene TRBV25-1; 9 positions match TRBD1. This CDR3 is 18 amino acids long. Per germline, CDR1 MGHDK and CDR2 SYGVNS. Trimming cost V 6 bases and J 1 base; bases outside gene matches: 15. CDR3 region: CASSPTGTGNQWNTEAFF. CDR3 coding DNA: TGTGCCAGCAGCCCCACCGGGACAGGGAACCAATGGAACACTGAAGCTTTCTTT.

This clonotype was counted a single time. The genes are TRBV7-2 and TRBJ2-5; D not certain. Germline CDR1 and CDR2: SGHTA and FQGNSA. The CDR3 loop spans 13 amino acids. Trimming cost V 1 base and J 3 bases, with 6 bases left between them. CDR3 sequence reads: CASSLEVEETQYF. The CDR3 DNA reads as TGTGCCAGCAGCTTAGAAGTGGAAGAGACCCAGTACTTC.

This clonotype was detected ten times or more. V is TRBV6-6 and J is TRBJ2-1; D gene uncertain. The CDR3 runs to 15 residues. Trimming shortened V by 0 bases and J by 8 bases, and 14 bases separated the two germline ends. In germline, CDR1 is MNHNY, CDR2 SVGAGI (reference sequence). CDR3 loop: CASSYSTLTDDEQFF. CDR3 nucleotides: TGTGCCAGCAGTTACTCGACGCTGACGGATGATGAGCAGTTCTTC.